This T cell receptor (beta chain) stems from a study of T cell repertoires in cytomegalovirus infection (dated by TCRdb to about 2019). About the investigation overall: The peptide stimulations were aimed at well-studied HLA-B-restricted epitopes as well as recently identified HLA-C-restricted CMV epitopes, whose presentation resists viral immunomodulation. Because public TCR beta signatures pointed to carriage of CMV infection together with the matching HLA type, the HLA type of each donor mattered for the analysis.

The full study reports these points: Carriers of CMV infection plus the relevant HLA type were discriminated by the cumulative frequency of public TCR beta family members in the study cohort and in an independent approximately 360-donor cohort. In the ex vivo response, HLA-C-restricted CMV-specific TCR beta clonotypes were dominant, and in two of eight donors the single most frequent clonotype came from this HLA-C-restricted group.

Instrument on record: Illumina HiSeq 1500. The raw public reads went through TCRdb reprocessing: fastp at Q25, MiXCR clone calling, in-frame beta chains kept. Each entry is one CDR3 protein sequence, shown with its most common DNA and genes. In all, the sample holds 750,000 to 950,000 distinct CDR3 sequences, and almost 30% of those were seen once. The ten top clones hold around 12% of the sample. The treatment or condition label corresponds to: in vitro stimulation with specific CMV peptide epitopes to enrich CMV-specific T cells. This clonotype has just a few counts. Which antigen it targets is not known. Nothing much larger sits one base from this clone, and base qualities are not available. Trimming removed 2 bases from V and 1 base from J, leaving 8 bases between the germline ends. The CDR3 goes from the cysteine to the phenylalanine over 14 residues. The read is trimmed to its CDR3 DNA, 42 bases read in frame from base 1. Based on the germline V gene (reference sequence), the CDR1 and CDR2 sequences are MNHNY and SVGAGI.

The sequence joins TRBV6-6 to TRBJ1-1; the D gene identity is not certain. This material consisted of cultured CD8+ T cells from PBMCs, taken from culture after CMV antigen stimulation. The receptor was isolated from a human donor in good health (CMV status not recorded). Some clones in this sample may be carry-over from other donors' samples. The DNA sequence is given as TGTGCCAGCAGTTACGGGCACCAGAACACTGAAGCTTTCTTT. Its product reads: CASSYGHQNTEAFF.